This passage covers 29 T cell receptor beta chains from one sample sequenced in a study of blood T cell repertoires in COVID-19. Only in-frame clones appear in the TCRdb table, and some are missing; sequencing was by immunoSEQ multiplex PCR. The sample records 180,000 or so clones, roughly 76% being singletons. What was sequenced was peripheral blood. These receptor sequences come from a middle-aged woman with COVID-19, enrolled during active disease.

The V gene is TRBV5-6, the J gene TRBJ1-1; TRBD1 agrees at 10 bases. Per the germline V gene, CDR1 is SGHDT and CDR2 is YYEEEE. Trimming at V came to 1 base and at J to 6 bases, leaving 9 bases not matched to a gene. The CDR3 totals 16 residues. The CDR3 nucleotides are TGTGCCAGCAGCTTGTTTGGGACAGGGGTGGATTCTGAAGCTTTCTTT. Amino acids: CASSLFGTGVDSEAFF.

This sequence joins TRBV2 and TRBJ1-2; 8 bases are a match to TRBD1. The CDR3 covers 12 residues. CDR1 and CDR2 (germline): SNHLY, FYNNEI. The V gene end was trimmed by 11 bases and the J gene end by 7 bases; junction bases not matched to a gene: 9. CDR3 nucleotides: TGTGCCCGCCGGGGACAGGCTTTTGGCTACACCTTC. Protein sequence: CARRGQAFGYTF.

The chain couples TRBV19 to TRBJ2-2; TRBD2 agrees at 11 bases. Germline-derived CDR1 and CDR2 are LNHDA and SQIVND (reference sequence). The CDR3 has 15 residues. Trimming removed 7 bases from V and 2 bases from J; junction bases left unmatched: 3. CDR3 loop: CASKGLAVNTGELFF. The CDR3 nucleotides read TGTGCCAGTAAGGGACTAGCGGTTAACACCGGGGAGCTGTTTTTT.

This sequence joins TRBV7-2 and TRBJ2-5; 10 nucleotides agree with TRBD2. The germline CDR1 and CDR2 sequences are SGHTA and FQGNSA. CDR3 length equals 12 residues. This CDR3 reads CMSSGSSETQYF. CDR3 coding DNA: TGTATGTCTAGCGGGAGCTCGGAGACCCAGTACTTC.

This chain joins TRBV19 and TRBJ2-6, with 7 bases identical to TRBD1. This CDR3 has 20 amino acids. Germline V lookup: CDR1 LNHDA, CDR2 SQIVND (reference sequence). Losses at the gene ends were 6 bases for V and 1 base for J; bases not matched to a gene: 18. CDR3 sequence reads: CASSILPSQGEESGANVLTF. CDR3 nucleotide sequence: TGTGCCAGTAGCATTCTCCCCTCTCAGGGGGAAGAGTCTGGGGCCAACGTCCTGACTTTC.

The V call is TRBV30, the J call TRBJ2-5; D unclear. Germline-derived CDR1 and CDR2 are GTSNPN and SVGIG (reference sequence). V was pared by 2 bases and J by 4 bases, with 11 bases between. The CDR3 loop spans 13 amino acids. The CDR3 spells CAWSWVRGETQYF. The DNA for the CDR3 is TGTGCCTGGAGTTGGGTAAGAGGAGAGACCCAGTACTTC.

This clone was recorded only once. The gene calls are TRBV15 and TRBJ2-2; TRBD2 matches 9 bases. Germline V gives CDR1 LNHNV, CDR2 YYDKDF (reference sequence). There are 17 residues in the CDR3. V dropped 0 bases and J dropped 3; count of bases not matched to a gene: 5. CDR3 amino acids: CATSRESAGGYTGELFF. CDR3 nucleotide sequence: TGTGCCACCAGCAGAGAGTCGGCGGGAGGGTACACCGGGGAGCTGTTTTTT.

The chain uses TRBV19 and TRBJ1-5; 10 bases match TRBD1. The CDR3 loop spans 17 amino acids. The V gene's germline CDR1 is LNHDA and CDR2 SQIVND (reference sequence). The trim removed 7 bases at V and 2 bases at J, leaving 11 bases unmatched. CDR3 bases: TGTGCCAGTACGTCCGGGACAGGGGTTGTCGGCAATCAGCCCCAGCATTTT. This sequence encodes CASTSGTGVVGNQPQHF.

The CDR3 loop reads CASSSDRGLGQPQHF. The CDR3 DNA reads as TGTGCCAGCAGTTCGGACAGGGGGCTAGGTCAGCCCCAGCATTTT. The chain couples TRBV27 to TRBJ1-5; 11 bases line up with TRBD1. The CDR3 loop spans 15 amino acids. Germline-derived CDR1 and CDR2 are MNHEY and SMNVEV (reference sequence). Trimming took 4 bases from V and 6 from J; bases not matched to a gene: 5.

The CDR3 bases are TGTGCCACCAGCAGAGTCGGACAGGGTGGGGAAAAACTGTTTTTT. Translated: CATSRVGQGGEKLFF. The J gene is TRBJ1-4, the V gene TRBV15, with 8 bases aligning to TRBD1. The CDR3 has 15 residues. V was pared by 1 base and J by 8 bases, with 6 bases of the junction left unmatched. Germline values: CDR1 LNHNV, CDR2 YYDKDF (reference sequence).

J is TRBJ2-1 and V is TRBV6-5; TRBD2 matches at 16 bases. After removal of 6 bases from V and 7 bases from J, the junction contained 3 bases not matched to a gene. The CDR3 is 15 residues long. Germline-derived CDR1 and CDR2 are MNHEY and SVGAGI. The CDR3 is CASRRGLAGGNEQFF. The DNA for the CDR3 is TGTGCCAGCAGGCGGGGACTAGCGGGAGGGAATGAGCAGTTCTTC.

The chain uses TRBV19 and TRBJ1-5; D is ambiguous. From germline, CDR1 is LNHDA and CDR2 SQIVND (reference sequence). Trimming removed 6 bases from V and 3 bases from J, with 9 bases in between. The CDR3 covers 13 residues. The CDR3 region has the DNA TGTGCCAGTAGCCTAGCCCACAATCAGCCCCAGCATTTT. It encodes CASSLAHNQPQHF.

The chain links TRBV2 to TRBJ2-1; D not resolved. V dropped 10 bases and J dropped 0 bases, with 13 bases sitting between them. CDR1 and CDR2 from the germline V gene are SNHLY and FYNNEI. The CDR3 spans 14 residues. CDR3 sequence: CAILDPGSYNEQFF. CDR3 DNA sequence: TGTGCCATATTAGACCCGGGCTCCTACAATGAGCAGTTCTTC.

This chain connects TRBV3-1 (or the pseudogene TRBV3-2) to TRBJ1-3; D is undetermined. Trimming pared 4 bases from V and 2 bases from J, leaving 6 bases between. This CDR3 is 13 amino acids long. Germline V gene data show CDR1 as LGHDT and CDR2 as YNNKEL (reference sequence). CDR3 amino acids: CASSLAAGNTIYF. CDR3 DNA: TGTGCCAGCAGCCTAGCAGCTGGAAACACCATATATTTT.

V is TRBV10-3 and J is TRBJ1-1; possibly TRBD1 for D (5 bases). The CDR3 has 12 amino acids. CDR1 is ENHRY and CDR2 is SYGVKD in the germline V gene. V was cut by 5 bases and J by 8 bases, with 12 bases left in between. Here the CDR3 DNA reads TGTGCCATCAGTAGCCAGGGTCCAGAAGCTTTCTTT. Its translation: CAISSQGPEAFF.

The chain's CDR3 is CASAIPFGSGNTIYF. CDR3 nucleotide sequence: TGCGCCAGCGCAATCCCCTTCGGCTCTGGAAACACCATATATTTT. V and J are TRBV5-1 and TRBJ1-3; D is unresolved. CDR3 length: 15 residues. V was trimmed by 7 bases and J by 0 bases, leaving 14 bases between them. CDR1 and CDR2 (germline): SGHRS, YFSETQ. Full variable domain (outside the CDR3, taken from reference TRBV5-1 and TRBJ1-3): KAGVTQTPRYLIKTRGQQVTLSCSPISGHRSVSWYQQTPGQGLQFLFEYFSETQRNKGNFPGRFSGRQFSNSRSEMNVSTLELGDSALYLCASAIPFGSGNTIYFGEGSWLTVV.

This clone turned up a few times. CDR3 coding DNA: TGTGCCAGCTCCCGGAGGGTCGGCACTGAAGCTTTCTTT. Its translation: CASSRRVGTEAFF. V and J are TRBV27 and TRBJ1-1; D is uncertain. CDR1 is MNHEY and CDR2 is SMNVEV in the germline V gene (reference sequence). V was pared by 8 bases and J by 4 bases, with 14 bases between. CDR3 length: 13 residues.

V is TRBV7-9 and J is TRBJ2-5; unclear D gene. Germline CDR1 SEHNR, CDR2 FQNEAQ (reference sequence). V lost 1 base and J lost 3, with 6 bases in between. The CDR3 loop spans 13 amino acids. CDR3 nucleotide sequence: TGTGCCAGCAGCTTAGTCCCAAAAGAGACCCAGTACTTC. Its translation: CASSLVPKETQYF.

The chain uses TRBV28 and TRBJ2-1; 14 positions agree with TRBD2. The CDR3 is 16 amino acids. Germline-derived CDR1 and CDR2 are MDHEN and SYDVKM. V gave up 7 bases and J gave up 2 bases; unmatched junction bases: 4. This CDR3 is CASTLTSGRAYNEQFF. DNA for the CDR3: TGTGCCAGCACCCTGACTAGCGGGAGGGCCTACAATGAGCAGTTCTTC. Based on the CDR3 plus reference TRBV28 and TRBJ2-1, the full variable domain is DVKVTQSSRYLVKRTGEKVFLECVQDMDHENMFWYRQDPGLGLRLIYFSYDVKMKEKGDIPEGYSVSREKKERFSLILESASTNQTSMYLCASTLTSGRAYNEQFFGPGTRLTVL.

The chain employs TRBV5-1 and TRBJ2-2, with TRBD1 matching 9 bases. This CDR3 region has 16 residues. Germline values: CDR1 SGHRS, CDR2 YFSETQ. V was pared by 4 bases and J by 6 bases, with 10 bases of the junction left unmatched. Here the CDR3 DNA reads TGCGCCAGCAGCAGGAGGGACAGGGATGGATCCGGGGAGCTGTTTTTT. It yields the protein CASSRRDRDGSGELFF. The complete variable domain, with remaining parts taken from reference TRBV5-1 and TRBJ2-2, reads KAGVTQTPRYLIKTRGQQVTLSCSPISGHRSVSWYQQTPGQGLQFLFEYFSETQRNKGNFPGRFSGRQFSNSRSEMNVSTLELGDSALYLCASSRRDRDGSGELFFGEGSRLTVL.

The V gene is TRBV3-1 (or the pseudogene TRBV3-2), the J gene TRBJ1-2; 8 bases match TRBD1. Germline V gene lookup returns CDR1 LGHDT and CDR2 YNNKEL (reference sequence). V lost 4 bases, J lost 6 bases, and 7 bases stayed unmatched. This CDR3 has 14 amino acids. In DNA, the CDR3 is TGTGCCAGCAGCCGCGGGACAGGAGGTGATGGCTACACCTTC. It encodes CASSRGTGGDGYTF.

The chain carries TRBV7-9 and TRBJ2-5; possible D gene TRBD2, 6 bases. Trimming removed 3 bases from V and 9 bases from J, with 14 bases in between. The germline V gene has CDR1 SEHNR and CDR2 FQNEAQ (reference sequence). The CDR3 has 13 amino acids. This CDR3 is CASSLGVGEAQYF. The CDR3, as DNA: TGTGCCAGCAGCTTGGGGGTAGGGGAGGCCCAGTACTTC.

With regard to this clone: Mismatch with germline at one junction end may stem from a read error. CDR3 coding DNA: TGTGCCAGCAGTGAAGGTTCCGGGAGCTTC. It translates to CASSEGSGSF. The V gene is TRBV2, the J gene TRBJ1-2; D not certain. The CDR3 runs to 10 residues. The germline gives CDR1 SNHLY, CDR2 FYNNEI.

This clone appeared a single time. The rearrangement uses TRBV5-1 and TRBJ1-1, with D possibly matching TRBD1 (5 bases). V lost 7 bases to trimming and J lost 3 bases, with 13 bases between them. Germline assignment: CDR1 SGHRS and CDR2 YFSETQ. The CDR3 is 13 residues long. The CDR3 loop reads CASAMEGYTEAFF. CDR3 in DNA: TGCGCCAGCGCAATGGAGGGGTACACTGAAGCTTTCTTT. The full variable domain, completed using reference TRBV5-1 and TRBJ1-1, is KAGVTQTPRYLIKTRGQQVTLSCSPISGHRSVSWYQQTPGQGLQFLFEYFSETQRNKGNFPGRFSGRQFSNSRSEMNVSTLELGDSALYLCASAMEGYTEAFFGQGTRLTVV.

The chain combines TRBV7-6 with TRBJ2-3; TRBD2 aligns across 8 bases. CDR1 SGHVS and CDR2 FNYEAQ come from the germline V gene. V trimming: 5 bases; J trimming: 1 base; junction bases outside the gene matches: 11. The CDR3 is 17 amino acids. CDR3 DNA: TGTGCCAGCAGCCAAGGGAGAGCGGGAGAAGGCACAGATACGCAGTATTTT. It translates to CASSQGRAGEGTDTQYF.

The chain links TRBV6-1 to TRBJ1-5; the D gene is possibly TRBD1 (5 bases). Germline CDR1 is MNHNS and CDR2 is SASEGT. This CDR3 comprises 15 residues. Trimming took 0 bases from V and 6 from J, leaving 12 bases between them. CDR3 in amino acids: CASSEAGRVSQPQHF. The CDR3 DNA reads TGTGCCAGCAGTGAAGCGGGCAGGGTGTCTCAGCCCCAGCATTTT.

This clone was observed a handful of times. CDR3 DNA sequence: TGTGCCAGCAGCTTAGTGTTATCCGAGCAGTACTTC. Its protein product is CASSLVLSEQYF. The chain joins TRBV7-2 to TRBJ2-7; D not certain. The CDR3 loop spans 12 amino acids. Germline loops: CDR1 SGHTA, CDR2 FQGNSA. Deletions cut 1 base from V and 6 bases from J, with 7 bases between.

The V call is TRBV7-8, the J call TRBJ1-2; D gene uncertain. This CDR3 contains 15 residues. Germline CDR1 and CDR2: SGHVS and FQNEAQ. The germline V and J ends were trimmed by 2 bases and 6 bases, with 16 bases remaining between them. The CDR3 spells CASSLHLAPTDGYTF. The DNA of the CDR3 is TGTGCCAGCAGCTTACATCTTGCCCCCACGGATGGCTACACCTTC.

The chain has TRBV27 and TRBJ2-1; 9 nucleotides align to TRBD2. V trimming: 6 bases; J trimming: 8 bases; junction bases outside the gene matches: 20. The CDR3 loop spans 18 amino acids. Germline CDR1 and CDR2: MNHEY and SMNVEV (reference sequence). The CDR3 reads CASSSRGGGSGRGDEQFF. Written as DNA, the CDR3 is TGTGCCAGCAGCTCCCGGGGTGGTGGTAGCGGGAGAGGTGATGAGCAGTTCTTC.